The sequence of this T cell receptor beta chain was determined in a study of OX40 agonist ivuxolimab in advanced cancers. Across the study: Three patients responded partially, comprising one with hepatocellular carcinoma and two with cutaneous melanoma.

The CDR3 extends over 16 amino acids. The germline CDR1 and CDR2 sequences are SGHTA and FQGNSA. V was trimmed by 0 bases and J by 0 bases, leaving 11 bases between them. Only in-frame clones appear in the TCRdb table, and some are missing; sequencing was by immunoSEQ multiplex PCR. The data contain 100,000 to 120,000 clones, approximately 89% of them singletons. The receptor's source is an adult with an advanced solid tumor such as melanoma, head and neck, liver or kidney cancer. Sequenced here: CD4+ or CD8+ T cells sorted from blood, sampled in a trial of the OX40 agonist ivuxolimab. This sequence joins TRBV7-2 and TRBJ1-2, with a possible D match to TRBD1 (5 bases). Here the CDR3 DNA reads TGTGCCAGCAGCTTAGCCGGGACGGACGCTAACTATGGCTACACCTTC. This gives the protein CASSLAGTDANYGYTF. Complete variable domain (other parts from reference TRBV7-2 and TRBJ1-2): GAGVSQSPSNKVTEKGKDVELRCDPISGHTALYWYRQSLGQGLEFLIYFQGNSAPDKSGLPSDRFSAERTGGSVSTLTIQRTQQEDSAVYLCASSLAGTDANYGYTFGSGTRLTVV.